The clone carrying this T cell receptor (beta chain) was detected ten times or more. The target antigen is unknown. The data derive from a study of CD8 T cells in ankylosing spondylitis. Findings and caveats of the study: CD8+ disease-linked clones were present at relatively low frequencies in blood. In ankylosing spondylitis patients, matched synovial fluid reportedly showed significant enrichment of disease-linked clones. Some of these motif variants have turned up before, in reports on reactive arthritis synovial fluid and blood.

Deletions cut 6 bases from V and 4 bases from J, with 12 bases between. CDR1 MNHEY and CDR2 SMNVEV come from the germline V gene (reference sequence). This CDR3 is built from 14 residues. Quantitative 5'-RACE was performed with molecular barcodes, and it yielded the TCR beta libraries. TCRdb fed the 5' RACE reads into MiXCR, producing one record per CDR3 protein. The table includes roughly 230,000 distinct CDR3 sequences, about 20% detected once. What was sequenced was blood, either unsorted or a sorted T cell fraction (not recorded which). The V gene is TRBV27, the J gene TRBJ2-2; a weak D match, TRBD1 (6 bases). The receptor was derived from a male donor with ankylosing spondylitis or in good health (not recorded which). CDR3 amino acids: CASSYRVVTGELFF. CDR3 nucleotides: TGTGCCAGCAGCTACAGGGTGGTCACCGGGGAGCTGTTTTTT.